These T cell receptor beta chains were read from a single sample in a study of control samples from healthy donors and cancer patients. The data were produced by immunoSEQ multiplex PCR, yet TCRdb's version contains in-frame clones alone and is incomplete. Counted here are some 200,000 clones, approximately 92% occurring once; the ten biggest clones make up over 1.3%. What was sequenced was blood. The receptors shown here come from a man aged 18 to 30 in good health. Both conserved end residues are part of each CDR3. Fields, in order: D gene, J gene, V gene, clone size, CDR3 DNA, CDR3 protein. The D gene is left open where the match is weak. A clone size is listed for some rows: how often the clone was seen (once, few, many), or a class if it is expanded.

TRBD1,TRBJ2-1,TRBV27,.,TGTGCCAGCAGGCGACAGGGCCAGAGCTCCTACAATGAGCAGTTCTTC,CASRRQGQSSYNEQFF
TRBD2,TRBJ2-1,TRBV7-3,.,TGTGCCAGCAGCTTAACTTATCGGTTGGAGCGGGGGGTCGAATACAATGAGCAGTTCTTC,CASSLTYRLERGVEYNEQFF
TRBD1,TRBJ1-4,TRBV2,.,TGTGCCAGCAGTCCAGCCCCGACAGGGGCGAATGAAAAACTGTTTTTT,CASSPAPTGANEKLFF
TRBD2,TRBJ2-7,TRBV7-9,.,TGTGCCAGCAGCTTGGGTAGCGGGGGGGTCTCCTACGAGCAGTACTTC,CASSLGSGGVSYEQYF
.,TRBJ1-1,TRBV6-2/TRBV6-3,once,TGTGCCAGCAGCCTGGACACTGAAGCTTTCTTT,CASSLDTEAFF
.,TRBJ2-3,TRBV7-3,.,TGTGCCAGCAGCGATTTTTCGGGGGGCACGGATACGCAGTATTTT,CASSDFSGGTDTQYF
TRBD1,TRBJ1-4,TRBV12-5,.,TGTGCTAGTGGTTTTCGACAGGGAGGAGAAAAACTGTTTTTT,CASGFRQGGEKLFF
.,TRBJ2-3,TRBV19,.,TGTGCCAGTAGTATAAGGGGTACCACAGATACGCAGTATTTT,CASSIRGTTDTQYF
.,TRBJ1-3,TRBV18,.,TGTGCCAGCTCACAGGCCCTATCTGGAAACACCATATATTTT,CASSQALSGNTIYF
TRBD1,TRBJ2-7,TRBV18,.,TGTGCCAGCTCACCTGGGACAGGGGGTGAGCAGTACTTC,CASSPGTGGEQYF
TRBD1,TRBJ1-1,TRBV4-1,.,TGCGCCAGCAGCCCTCAGGACAGGGCCACTGAAGCTTTCTTT,CASSPQDRATEAFF
.,TRBJ2-5,TRBV3-1/TRBV3-2,.,TGTGCCAGCAGCCAAGTAGAGACCCAGTACTTC,CASSQVETQYF
.,TRBJ2-3,TRBV3-1/TRBV3-2,.,TGTGCCAGCAGCCAAGGGCAGAAACTCTCCCCAGATACGCAGTATTTT,CASSQGQKLSPDTQYF
.,TRBJ1-5,TRBV28,few,TGTGCCAGCAGGGACTATAGCAATCAGCCCCAGCATTTT,CASRDYSNQPQHF
.,TRBJ1-5,TRBV19,.,TGTGCCAGTGCGACAGGAAAACCGTTTAGCAATCAGCCCCAGCATTTT,CASATGKPFSNQPQHF
.,TRBJ2-7,TRBV6-5,.,TGTGCCAGCAGTAAGGGCACTTACGAGCAGTACTTC,CASSKGTYEQYF
.,TRBJ1-4,TRBV9,.,TGTGCCAGCAGCGTAGAGGGTGCGACTAATGAAAAACTGTTTTTT,CASSVEGATNEKLFF
.,TRBJ1-2,TRBV9,.,TGTGCCAGCAGCGTAGCTGGATTCATTCCTAATGGCTACACCTTC,CASSVAGFIPNGYTF
TRBD1,TRBJ2-4,TRBV20-1,.,TGCAGTGCTATTGACAGGGGGAGCATTCAGTACTTC,CSAIDRGSIQYF
.,TRBJ1-1,TRBV28,once,TGTGCCAGCAGTTTAACCCCGAGTGAAGCTTTCTTT,CASSLTPSEAFF
.,TRBJ2-7,TRBV6-5,.,TGTGCCAGCAGGGGGTTTAGGTCGTCCTACGAGCAGTACTTC,CASRGFRSSYEQYF
.,TRBJ1-5,TRBV28,.,TGTGCCAGCAGCCGTGATAGCAATCAGCCCCAGCATTTT,CASSRDSNQPQHF
TRBD2,TRBJ2-3,TRBV27,.,TGTGCCAGCAGGCGCTCGGCGGGGGGGCCAGATACGCAGTATTTT,CASRRSAGGPDTQYF
.,TRBJ1-1,TRBV2,.,TGTGCCTCCTCCCTAGGGGTAGGAGTTGAAGCTTTCTTT,CASSLGVGVEAFF
.,TRBJ2-1,TRBV6-1,.,TGTGCCAGCAGTGCTTCGGGGGTCCTAACCTACAATGAGCAGTTCTTC,CASSASGVLTYNEQFF
.,TRBJ2-1,TRBV24-1,.,TGTGCCACCAGTCCCGACGAGAATGAGCAGTTCTTC,CATSPDENEQFF
TRBD2,TRBJ2-5,TRBV5-8,.,TGTGCCAGCAGCTTGGGGAGCGGGGGGGAGGCAGAGACCCAGTACTTC,CASSLGSGGEAETQYF
.,TRBJ2-5,TRBV5-1,.,TGCGCCAGCAGCTTGGAAGAGACCCAGTACTTC,CASSLEETQYF
.,TRBJ1-1,TRBV6-5,.,TGTGCCAGCACCCTCCACGGGAAGCGGGACACTGAAGCTTTCTTT,CASTLHGKRDTEAFF
.,TRBJ1-5,TRBV19,.,TGTGCCAGTAGTATAGGGGGGGGAGGGAGGATGGGACCCCAGCATTTT,CASSIGGGGRMGPQHF
TRBD2,TRBJ2-3,TRBV3-1/TRBV3-2,.,TGTGCCAGCAGACCCAATGTGGGCGCGAAGCGGGGGGGCACAGATACGCAGTATTTT,CASRPNVGAKRGGTDTQYF
TRBD1,TRBJ2-1,TRBV7-8,.,TGTGCCAGCAGCTTGACAGGGGGCAATGAGCAGTTCTTC,CASSLTGGNEQFF
.,TRBJ1-1,TRBV15,.,TGTGCCACCAGCAGACCCTACCCCCGGACAGATCAAGGTCTCTTCTTT,CATSRPYPRTDQGLFF
.,TRBJ2-1,TRBV19,many,TGTGCCAGTAGAAGCACAGGATACAATGAGCAGTTCTTC,CASRSTGYNEQFF
.,TRBJ2-5,TRBV4-1,.,TGCGCCAGCAGCAGGATGGTCCAAGAGACCCAGTACTTC,CASSRMVQETQYF
.,TRBJ2-3,TRBV5-1,.,TGCGCCAGCAGCTTAAGATCCGGGGGCCCCATAGGAGATACGCAGTATTTT,CASSLRSGGPIGDTQYF
.,TRBJ2-3,TRBV24-1,.,TGTGCCACCAGTGACCCGACTGTCACAGATACGCAGTATTTT,CATSDPTVTDTQYF
.,TRBJ2-5,TRBV2,.,TGTGCCAGCAGCCCCTCCACCCAAGAGACCCAGTACTTC,CASSPSTQETQYF
.,TRBJ2-2,TRBV5-1,.,TGCGCCAGCAGCCCAAGGGGGGGGTGGCGCGGGGAGCTGTTTTTT,CASSPRGGWRGELFF